Each of the 21 T cell receptor beta chains below was sequenced from the same sample in a study of shared clonotypes between healthy human individuals (dated by TCRdb to the early 2020s). The receptor library was made with the immunoSEQ multiplex PCR assay. TCRdb took this table from immuneACCESS and kept in-frame rearrangements with V and J called. Such tables lack part of the clones; where checked against another copy, unresolved V genes explain under half of the gap, and the rest is unexplained. In this sample the table shows 450,000 to 600,000 clones, approximately 85% of which occur a single time. The ten largest clones represent roughly 13% of the sample. The material sequenced was PBMCs. The origin of the receptors is a woman in her thirties or forties in good health. Some clones in this sample may be carry-over from other donors' samples.

Written as DNA, the CDR3 is TGTGCCAGCAGTTACTCGAGCGGGGCCCGGGATTCACCCCTCCACTTT. Encoded protein: CASSYSSGARDSPLHF. This chain connects TRBV6-5 to TRBJ1-6; TRBD1 might be the D (5 bases). CDR3 length: 16 amino acids. Germline V CDR1 and CDR2: MNHEY, SVGAGI. V dropped 0 bases and J dropped 8 bases, with 14 bases sitting between them.

This sequence joins TRBV6-1 and TRBJ2-1; 7 nucleotides match TRBD2. This CDR3 comprises 15 residues. The trim removed 5 bases at V and 1 base at J, leaving 5 bases unmatched. Looked up from germline, CDR1 is MNHNS and CDR2 is SASEGT. This CDR3 is CASSLGEGSYNEQFF. CDR3 DNA sequence: TGTGCCAGCAGTTTGGGGGAGGGTTCCTACAATGAGCAGTTCTTC.

The CDR3 protein is CSEGAQGTQYF. For the CDR3, the DNA is TGCAGTGAGGGGGCGCAGGGTACGCAGTATTTT. The rearrangement links TRBV20-1 to TRBJ2-3; TRBD1 agrees at 7 bases. The V gene end was trimmed by 7 bases and the J gene end by 8 bases; junction bases not matched to a gene: 6. CDR3 length: 11 amino acids. Germline lookup yields CDR1 DFQATT and CDR2 SNEGSKA (reference sequence).

V usage is TRBV29-1 and J usage is TRBJ2-3, with D possibly matching TRBD1 (5 bases). There are 15 residues in the CDR3. Germline CDR1 and CDR2: SQVTM and ANQGSEA. The CDR3 coding sequence is TGCAGACTTTACCTAGGGGTTCGGCGCACAGATACGCAGTATTTT. Translation gives CRLYLGVRRTDTQYF.

This chain uses TRBV10-2 with TRBJ2-5; 9 nucleotides line up with TRBD2. This CDR3 is 14 amino acids long. V was clipped by 4 bases and J by 2 bases; unmatched bases: 2. In germline, CDR1 is WSHSY, CDR2 SAAADI. The CDR3 nucleotides are TGCGCCAGCAGTGCTAGCGGGGTACAAGAGACCCAGTACTTC. It specifies CASSASGVQETQYF.

The chain has TRBV28 and TRBJ1-3; D uncertain. V was pared by 6 bases and J by 0 bases, with 9 bases between. Germline V gene sequence: CDR1 MDHEN, CDR2 SYDVKM. This CDR3 comprises 14 residues. CDR3 sequence (DNA): TGTGCCAGCAGCTCTGTGTTCTCTGGAAACACCATATATTTT. Amino acid sequence: CASSSVFSGNTIYF. The complete variable domain, with remaining parts taken from reference TRBV28 and TRBJ1-3, reads DVKVTQSSRYLVKRTGEKVFLECVQDMDHENMFWYRQDPGLGLRLIYFSYDVKMKEKGDIPEGYSVSREKKERFSLILESASTNQTSMYLCASSSVFSGNTIYFGEGSWLTVV.

This clone has at least ten counts. This sequence joins TRBV7-2 and TRBJ2-7; D may be TRBD1 (6 bases). The CDR3 is 12 amino acids. From germline, CDR1 is SGHTA and CDR2 FQGNSA. Trimming left V 5 bases short and J 3 bases short, with 8 bases between. The CDR3 DNA is TGTGCCAGCAGCCAGGACAGCTACGAGCAGTACTTC. This sequence encodes CASSQDSYEQYF.

The gene calls are TRBV5-1 and TRBJ2-3; 10 positions match TRBD2. J gave up 0 bases and V 3 bases, and 4 bases lay outside the gene matches. The CDR3 is 16 amino acids. Germline assignment: CDR1 SGHRS and CDR2 YFSETQ. CDR3 sequence (DNA): TGCGCCAGCAGCTCGTCTAGCGGGAGTAGCACAGATACGCAGTATTTT. Translating gives CASSSSSGSSTDTQYF.

The V and J genes are TRBV14 and TRBJ2-1; D uncertain. Trimming pared 0 bases from V and 15 bases from J, leaving 12 bases between. Germline CDR1 SGHDN, CDR2 FVKESK. The length of the CDR3 is 12 residues. The CDR3 sequence: CASSQDRILVFF. CDR3 in DNA: TGTGCCAGCAGCCAAGATCGGATATTGGTGTTCTTC.

The J gene is TRBJ2-1, the V gene TRBV5-1, with 9 bases identical to TRBD2. CDR1 and CDR2 from the germline V gene are SGHRS and YFSETQ. V lost 4 bases, J lost 10 bases, and 0 bases stayed unmatched. The CDR3 spans 11 residues. The chain's CDR3 is CASSLAGEQFF. The CDR3 DNA reads as TGCGCCAGCAGCCTAGCGGGGGAGCAGTTCTTC.

The rearrangement uses TRBV10-3 and TRBJ1-4; 12 positions agree with TRBD1. The germline CDR1 and CDR2 sequences are ENHRY and SYGVKD. V gave up 10 bases and J gave up 1 base; unmatched junction bases: 10. The CDR3 covers 17 residues. CDR3 nucleotides: TGTGCCACGATACCCGGGACAGGGGGCGGAACTAATGAAAAACTGTTTTTT. Its protein product is CATIPGTGGGTNEKLFF.

The CDR3 DNA reads as TGTGCCAGCAGTTTTGCGGACAGACCATTTACTAGCACAGATACGCAGTATTTT. It is translated as CASSFADRPFTSTDTQYF. The chain recombines TRBV28 with TRBJ2-3, with D perhaps TRBD1 (6 bases). There are 18 residues in the CDR3. V lost 3 bases and J lost 0, with 19 bases in between. Per germline, CDR1 MDHEN and CDR2 SYDVKM.

For the CDR3, the DNA is TGTGCCAGCAGCGGAGGGAGTCTCACAGAGACCCAGTACTTC. Translating it yields CASSGGSLTETQYF. The chain has TRBV9 and TRBJ2-5; D may be TRBD2 (5 bases). CDR1 SGDLS and CDR2 YYNGEE come from the germline V gene. This CDR3 region has 14 residues. V was clipped by 3 bases and J by 4 bases, with 13 bases between them. The full variable domain, rest sourced from reference TRBV9 and TRBJ2-5, is DSGVTQTPKHLITATGQRVTLRCSPRSGDLSVYWYQQSLDQGLQFLIQYYNGEERAKGNILERFSAQQFPDLHSELNLSSLELGDSALYFCASSGGSLTETQYFGPGTRLLVL.

This chain uses TRBV30 with TRBJ2-5; 7 nucleotides line up with TRBD1. Trimming cost V 3 bases and J 3 bases; bases outside gene matches: 7. Germline V gene lookup returns CDR1 GTSNPN and CDR2 SVGIG (reference sequence). CDR3 length: 14 amino acids. CDR3 DNA: TGTGCCTGGAGCACAGGGGTGGGGAAAGAGACCCAGTACTTC. Its protein is CAWSTGVGKETQYF.

The V gene is TRBV6-6, the J gene TRBJ2-5; no firm D call. V was clipped by 0 bases and J by 5 bases, with 4 bases between them. The CDR3 is 12 residues long. The germline V gene has CDR1 MNHNY and CDR2 SVGAGI (reference sequence). CDR3 sequence: CASSYSVETQYF. In DNA, the CDR3 is TGTGCCAGCAGTTACTCCGTTGAGACCCAGTACTTC.

This clone was recorded at least ten times. This chain connects TRBV6-1 to TRBJ2-1, with D perhaps matching TRBD1 (6 bases). This CDR3 is 14 amino acids long. V lost 2 bases and J 5 bases, leaving 10 bases between the germline ends. CDR1 and CDR2 from the germline V gene are MNHNS and SASEGT. This CDR3 reads CASSERDNDNEQFF. The CDR3 region has the DNA TGTGCCAGCAGTGAAAGGGACAATGACAATGAGCAGTTCTTC.

The chain employs TRBV6-1 and TRBJ2-7; no firm D call. The V gene's germline CDR1 is MNHNS and CDR2 SASEGT. The CDR3 runs to 15 residues. V lost 2 bases to trimming and J lost 0 bases, with 11 bases between them. The CDR3 is CASSESFGSSYEQYF. For the CDR3, the DNA is TGTGCCAGCAGTGAATCCTTTGGCAGCTCCTACGAGCAGTACTTC.

The rearrangement uses TRBV29-1 and TRBJ2-7; D perhaps matches TRBD2 (6 bases). The CDR3 covers 16 residues. Deletions cut 0 bases from V and 2 bases from J, with 17 bases between. Germline-derived CDR1 and CDR2 are SQVTM and ANQGSEA. CDR3 in amino acids: CSVEDIYAGPAYEQYF. CDR3 coding DNA: TGCAGCGTTGAAGATATTTACGCGGGGCCAGCCTACGAGCAGTACTTC.

The chain is built from TRBV27 and TRBJ2-3; 8 nucleotides agree with TRBD1. This CDR3 contains 14 residues. Germline CDR1 reads MNHEY; CDR2 reads SMNVEV (reference sequence). J gave up 0 bases and V 5 bases, and 1 base lay outside the gene matches. CDR3 amino acids: CASSTGGSTDTQYF. The CDR3 DNA follows: TGTGCCAGCAGTACAGGGGGAAGCACAGATACGCAGTATTTT.

The rearrangement uses TRBV6-5 and TRBJ2-7, with 10 bases that match TRBD1. The CDR3 has 13 residues. Unmatched junction bases numbered 2, after V lost 6 bases and J lost 3 bases. CDR1 is MNHEY, CDR2 SVGAGI, per germline. CDR3: CASSRDRGYEQYF. The CDR3 coding sequence is TGTGCCAGCAGCCGGGACAGGGGCTACGAGCAGTACTTC.

The rearrangement links TRBV7-8 to TRBJ2-3; tentative D call: TRBD1 (5 bases). Per the germline V gene, CDR1 is SGHVS and CDR2 is FQNEAQ. The CDR3 runs 14 residues. V dropped 7 bases and J dropped 4 bases, with 15 bases sitting between them. CDR3 sequence: CASNKDPGPDTQYF. The CDR3 nucleotides are TGTGCCAGCAACAAAGACCCAGGGCCAGATACGCAGTATTTT.